Shown below are 8 T cell receptor beta chains from a single sample sequenced in a study of T cell repertoires in cytomegalovirus infection. Each CDR3 protein gets one entry after TCRdb re-called the reads with MiXCR. Of 290,000 or so distinct CDR3 sequences listed, roughly a tenth are singletons. Sequencing was performed on PBMCs. These receptors all come from a human donor in good health (CMV status not recorded). Some clones in this sample may be carry-over from other donors' samples.

In regard to this clonotype: Since a much larger clone is just one base distant, this may be a read error. The chain combines TRBV28 with TRBJ2-3; D call uncertain. Trimming took 5 bases from V and 2 from J, leaving 5 bases between them. Germline lookup yields CDR1 MDHEN and CDR2 SYDVKM. CDR3 size: 12 residues. The CDR3 DNA sequence: TGTGCCAGCAGTACGTTCACAGATACGCAGTATTTT. Its translation is CASSTFTDTQYF.

In its sample, this clonotype was seen many times. V is TRBV19 and J is TRBJ1-4, with D hard to call. Trimming took 3 bases from V and 10 from J, leaving 9 bases between them. The CDR3 loop spans 12 amino acids. Germline V gene lookup returns CDR1 LNHDA and CDR2 SQIVND (reference sequence). CDR3 amino acids: CASSIADGKLFF. Written as DNA, the CDR3 is TGTGCCAGTAGTATCGCCGACGGAAAACTGTTTTTT. The full variable domain, in which reference TRBV19 and TRBJ1-4 provide the parts outside the CDR3, is DGGITQSPKYLFRKEGQNVTLSCEQNLNHDAMYWYRQDPGQGLRLIYYSQIVNDFQKGDIAEGYSVSREKKESFPLTVTSAQKNPTAFYLCASSIADGKLFFGSGTQLSVL.

This clonotype was recorded at least ten times. This chain uses TRBV11-1 with TRBJ2-7; no clear D gene. V was trimmed by 4 bases and J by 0 bases, leaving 10 bases between them. The CDR3 has 14 residues. Germline-derived CDR1 and CDR2 are SGHAT and FQDESV (reference sequence). Written as DNA, the CDR3 is TGTGCCAGCAGCTCCCCGACTCGCTCCTACGAGCAGTACGTC. Its protein is CASSSPTRSYEQYV.

The chain joins TRBV18 to TRBJ2-2; D is possibly TRBD1 (5 bases). The CDR3 runs to 12 residues. V lost 2 bases and J lost 9, with 7 bases in between. Germline V gives CDR1 KGHSH, CDR2 LQKENI. This CDR3 reads CASSPGAWELFF. CDR3 coding DNA: TGTGCCAGCTCACCAGGGGCGTGGGAGCTGTTTTTT.

This clonotype was seen ten or more times. The chain employs TRBV27 and TRBJ1-2, with TRBD1 matching over 11 bases. This CDR3 has 16 amino acids. V lost 4 bases, J lost 2 bases, and 6 bases stayed unmatched. The germline V gene encodes CDR1 MNHEY and CDR2 SMNVEV (reference sequence). In nucleotides, the CDR3 is TGTGCCAGCAGTTCCCTGGGACAGGGGGTCAACTATGGCTACACCTTC. This codes for CASSSLGQGVNYGYTF.

This clonotype was picked up many times. The gene calls are TRBV19 and TRBJ2-2, with D possibly matching TRBD1 (6 bases). Germline CDR1 is LNHDA and CDR2 is SQIVND (reference sequence). There are 13 residues in the CDR3. CDR3 nucleotide sequence: TGTGCGACGTTGGGTGGACAGCCCGGGGAGCTGTTTTTT. Protein sequence: CATLGGQPGELFF.

This clonotype was counted ten times or more. At one end, the junction sequence differs from germline, possibly due to a read error. The chain couples TRBV7-7 to TRBJ1-1; a weak D match, TRBD1 (6 bases). Looked up from germline, CDR1 is SSHAT and CDR2 is FNYEAQ (reference sequence). CDR3 length equals 13 residues. DNA of the CDR3: TGTGCTAGCAGCTTAAAACAGGGTACTGAAGCTTTCTTT. This codes for CASSLKQGTEAFF.

The rearrangement uses TRBV20-1 and TRBJ2-5, with D tentatively TRBD2 (6 bases). V gave up 3 bases and J gave up 0 bases, with 14 bases separating them. This CDR3 contains 15 residues. Germline lookup yields CDR1 DFQATT and CDR2 SNEGSKA (reference sequence). The DNA of the CDR3 is TGCAGTGCTAGTGGGGACTTTCAGTACCAAGAGACCCAGTACTTC. This translates into CSASGDFQYQETQYF.